Presented here are 10 T cell receptor beta chains from one specimen sequenced in a study of OX40 agonist ivuxolimab in advanced cancers. Sequencing was performed with immunoSEQ multiplex PCR; in TCRdb, only in-frame clones are kept and a portion is missing. The table records more than 45,000 clones, roughly 77% of them present only once. The sequences come from CD4+ or CD8+ T cells sorted from blood, collected in a trial of the OX40 agonist ivuxolimab. These receptors came from an adult with an advanced solid tumor such as melanoma, head and neck, liver or kidney cancer.

This clone appeared a single time. The genes are TRBV4-1 and TRBJ2-3; 13 bases align to TRBD2. Germline assignment: CDR1 MGHRA and CDR2 YSYEKL. J lost 1 base, V lost 4 bases, and 8 bases had no gene match. CDR3 length: 18 amino acids. This chain's CDR3 is CASSLLAGGFFGTDTQYF. The CDR3 nucleotides are TGCGCCAGCAGCCTACTAGCGGGGGGGTTCTTTGGCACAGATACGCAGTATTTT.

This clone is a singleton in its sample. The chain employs TRBV5-1 and TRBJ1-6, with 7 bases lining up with TRBD1. Germline V lookup: CDR1 SGHRS, CDR2 YFSETQ. V lost 3 bases to trimming and J lost 8 bases; unmatched junction nucleotides: 8. This CDR3 contains 15 residues. In DNA, the CDR3 is TGCGCCAGCAGCTGGGGGACAGCGGATTATTCACCCCTCCACTTT. Translating gives CASSWGTADYSPLHF.

The rearrangement links TRBV7-8 to TRBJ2-7, with D tentatively TRBD1 (6 bases). Germline loops: CDR1 SGHVS, CDR2 FQNEAQ. V was pared by 1 base and J by 3 bases, with 10 bases between. This CDR3 contains 14 residues. Here the CDR3 reads CASSLGTANYEQYF. CDR3 bases: TGTGCCAGCAGCTTAGGGACAGCAAACTACGAGCAGTACTTC. Based on the CDR3 plus reference TRBV7-8 and TRBJ2-7, the full variable domain is GAGVSQSPRYKVAKRGQDVALRCDPISGHVSLFWYQQALGQGPEFLTYFQNEAQLDKSGLPSDRFFAERPEGSVSTLKIQRTQQEDSAVYLCASSLGTANYEQYFGPGTRLTVT.

This clone was recorded a few times. The chain recombines TRBV9 with TRBJ1-3; D unresolved. Trimming cost V 2 bases and J 0 bases, with 12 bases left between them. The CDR3 covers 16 residues. Germline V gene data show CDR1 as SGDLS and CDR2 as YYNGEE. The CDR3 region is CASSVTVGDSGNTIYF. The CDR3, as DNA: TGTGCCAGCAGCGTCACTGTCGGAGACTCTGGAAACACCATATATTTT.

This chain joins TRBV29-1 and TRBJ1-2; D gene unclear. Trimming pared 4 bases from V and 2 bases from J, leaving 8 bases between. Germline V gene sequence: CDR1 SQVTM, CDR2 ANQGSEA. This CDR3 has 12 amino acids. For the CDR3, the DNA is TGCAGCGTTGGTGAAGAAAACTATGGCTACACCTTC. Translation gives CSVGEENYGYTF.

Of note for this clone: A junction end diverges from the germline sequence, so it may reflect a read error. The chain carries TRBV7-7 and TRBJ2-1; 7 bases align to TRBD2. Germline V lookup: CDR1 SSHAT, CDR2 FNYEAQ (reference sequence). The CDR3 has 18 residues. Written as DNA, the CDR3 is TGTGCTAGCAGCTTAGCAGTTTCTAGCGGACCCTCCTACAATGAGCAGTTCTTC. The encoded protein is CASSLAVSSGPSYNEQFF.

This clone was detected only once. The V gene is TRBV2, the J gene TRBJ1-3; possibly TRBD1 for D (6 bases). CDR1 SNHLY and CDR2 FYNNEI come from the germline V gene. The CDR3 is 14 residues long. Trimming shortened V by 4 bases and J by 4 bases, and 11 bases separated the two germline ends. In DNA, the CDR3 is TGTGCCAGCAGTGTTCTGGGGGCGGGAAACACCATATATTTT. Translation: CASSVLGAGNTIYF.

This rearrangement joins TRBV5-1 to TRBJ1-4; D possibly corresponds to TRBD1 (6 bases). V was pared by 3 bases and J by 0 bases, with 9 bases between. The CDR3 covers 15 residues. Germline-derived CDR1 and CDR2 are SGHRS and YFSETQ. This CDR3 reads CASSYRDTTNEKLFF. The DNA of the CDR3 is TGCGCCAGCAGCTACCGGGACACAACTAATGAAAAACTGTTTTTT.

This clone was found a few times. The rearrangement uses TRBV19 and TRBJ2-1; 8 nucleotides line up with TRBD1. J gave up 3 bases and V 3 bases, and 4 bases lay outside the gene matches. The CDR3 loop spans 15 amino acids. Germline lookup yields CDR1 LNHDA and CDR2 SQIVND (reference sequence). The CDR3 loop reads CASSISTGDYNEQFF. The CDR3, as DNA: TGTGCCAGTAGTATTTCGACAGGGGACTACAATGAGCAGTTCTTC.

The J gene is TRBJ2-2, the V gene TRBV11-3; TRBD2 matches at 12 bases. Germline V gene lookup returns CDR1 SGHNT and CDR2 YENEEA. The CDR3 spans 17 residues. V shed 0 bases, J shed 6 bases, and the junction held 5 bases outside the gene matches. The CDR3 DNA sequence: TGTGCCAGCAGCTTAGATCGGCTAGCGGGAGGGTCCGGGGAGCTGTTTTTT. Its translation is CASSLDRLAGGSGELFF.